The table lists the clone carrying this T cell receptor beta chain with many counts. Its antigen remains unknown. V was clipped by 1 base and J by 0 bases, with 22 bases between them. CDR1 is LNHNV, CDR2 YYDKDF, per germline (reference sequence). The length of the CDR3 is 20 residues. The data were obtained in a study of T cells in Graves' hyperthyroidism and ophthalmopathy. Overall study results and limits: Patients with ophthalmopathy were separated from those with stable hyperthyroidism by a 13 V-J model. Most clonotypes that expanded in the thyroid above 0.001 also showed up in blood.

Authors of the study amplified TCR beta CDR3 regions from RNA transcripts. A first-round RT-PCR of the TCR CDR3 used the HTBI primer set. From the multiplex PCR reads, TCRdb called clonotypes with MiXCR, one entry per CDR3 protein. Here the sample spans about 610,000 distinct CDR3 sequences, approximately 15% being singletons. For the diagnoses, clinical symptoms, serum thyroxine and TRAb, thyroid ultrasound and orbital computed tomography were used. The V gene is TRBV15, the J gene TRBJ1-3, with D tentatively TRBD1 (5 bases). Sequences were obtained from blood. This clonotype was obtained from a woman aged 40-49 years with Graves' ophthalmopathy. CDR3 DNA sequence: TGTGCCACCAGCAGAGCCGACAGCCACATCTACCCGAACTCTGGAAACACCATATATTTT. Protein product: CATSRADSHIYPNSGNTIYF. The full variable domain, in which reference TRBV15 and TRBJ1-3 provide the parts outside the CDR3, is DAMVIQNPRYQVTQFGKPVTLSCSQTLNHNVMYWYQQKSSQAPKLLFHYYDKDFNNEADTPDNFQSRRPNTSFCFLDIRSPGLGDTAMYLCATSRADSHIYPNSGNTIYFGEGSWLTVV.